This paragraph covers one T cell receptor beta chain sequence. Measured with immunoSEQ multiplex PCR; TCRdb has only the in-frame clones, and not every one. The sample shows about 290,000 clones, under 90% of them seen only once. The sample comes from a study of blood T cell repertoires in COVID-19. Across the study: Sites in the United States, Italy and Spain provided acute and convalescent COVID-19 samples.

Those enrolled in Seattle joined during active infection and were followed longitudinally afterward. This CDR3 contains 18 residues. With 1 base clipped from V and 1 base from J, the junction kept 10 bases outside the gene matches. Per germline, CDR1 LGHDT and CDR2 YNNKEL (reference sequence). The chain has TRBV3-1 (or the pseudogene TRBV3-2) and TRBJ2-3, with 8 bases aligning to TRBD2. The receptor was derived from a young woman with COVID-19, enrolled during active disease. What was sequenced was peripheral blood. The CDR3 DNA reads as TGTGCCAGCAGCCAAGGGGGGGGTAGCGGGGATCGCACAGATACGCAGTATTTT. It is translated as CASSQGGGSGDRTDTQYF.